The sample holds one count of the clone carrying this TCR beta chain. This sample stems from a study of blood T cell dynamics during melanoma immunotherapy. The CDR3 sequence is 12 residues long. Germline V gives CDR1 GTSNPN, CDR2 SVGIG (reference sequence). Trimming pared 0 bases from V and 3 bases from J, leaving 6 bases between. The protocol was immunoSEQ multiplex PCR, while the TCRdb copy is restricted to in-frame clones and leaves out a portion. The sample gives over 9,000 clones, around nine tenths of which show up once; less than 7% is in the top ten. Stated time point: week 3, after first cycle of checkpoint inhibitor. Disease control meant complete response, partial response or stable disease at 12 weeks.

Sequenced material: blood, taken from a patient treated with checkpoint blockade. The TCR was taken from a human donor with melanoma. The V and J genes are TRBV30 and TRBJ2-7; D not certain. The CDR3 spells CAWSVLSYEQYF. The CDR3 DNA is TGTGCCTGGAGTGTACTGAGCTACGAGCAGTACTTC.